The entry that follows covers one TCR beta chain sequence. V lost 0 bases to trimming and J lost 5 bases, with 19 bases between them. CDR3 size: 18 residues. CDR1 is MNHEY, CDR2 SVGAGI, per germline. Each CDR3 protein gets one entry after TCRdb re-called the RT-PCR reads with MiXCR. The sample contains about 680,000 distinct CDR3 sequences, approximately 14% of which appear only once. The chain has TRBV6-5 and TRBJ2-2; TRBD1 might be the D (6 bases). The sample comprised memory CD4+ T cells from blood. The sequence derives from a female donor in good health, serving as a healthy control. CDR3 nucleotide sequence: TGTGCCAGCAGTTACTCTGGCAGGGGAAAAGGAAAGACCGGGGAGCTGTTTTTT. Translation gives CASSYSGRGKGKTGELFF.